Below, 17 T cell receptor beta chains from the same sample are listed, as sequenced in a study of cytomegalovirus exposure and HLA in healthy donors. Vbeta (60) and Jbeta (13) primers were used in the PCR. Data came from immunoSEQ multiplex PCR; TCRdb stores just in-frame clones and leaves some out. Of more than 60,000 clones in the sample, about four fifths were seen once. Source material: PBMCs. The receptors were gathered from a woman in her twenties or thirties in good health and CMV-seronegative.

This chain links TRBV11-3 with TRBJ2-1; 8 bases are a match to TRBD2. The J segment lost 8 bases and the V segment lost 5 bases, leaving 5 bases of the junction unmatched. Looked up from germline, CDR1 is SGHNT and CDR2 is YENEEA. The CDR3 is 13 amino acids. The CDR3 loop is CASSPPGGDEQFF. CDR3 DNA sequence: TGTGCCAGCAGCCCACCCGGGGGGGATGAGCAGTTCTTC.

The chain couples TRBV5-4 to TRBJ2-5; D perhaps matches TRBD1 (6 bases). V lost 0 bases and J lost 5, with 17 bases in between. This CDR3 is 16 amino acids long. Germline values: CDR1 SGHNT, CDR2 YYREEE (reference sequence). The CDR3 spells CASSLGTFPGVETQYF. CDR3 nucleotide sequence: TGTGCCAGCAGCTTGGGTACTTTTCCAGGGGTTGAGACCCAGTACTTC. The variable domain in full, completed from reference TRBV5-4 and TRBJ2-5, reads ETGVTQSPTHLIKTRGQQVTLRCSSQSGHNTVSWYQQALGQGPQFIFQYYREEENGRGNFPPRFSGLQFPNYSSELNVNALELDDSALYLCASSLGTFPGVETQYFGPGTRLLVL.

The chain uses TRBV30 and TRBJ2-4; TRBD2 is a possible D gene (6 bases). CDR1 is GTSNPN and CDR2 is SVGIG in the germline V gene (reference sequence). CDR3 length equals 12 residues. The ends were cut back, 4 bases at V and 8 bases at J, with 12 bases in the middle. The CDR3, as DNA: TGTGCCTGGACGCGGACGGGGGACATTCAGTACTTC. Translated, it gives CAWTRTGDIQYF.

This chain links TRBV27 with TRBJ1-3; D ambiguous. The V gene's germline CDR1 is MNHEY and CDR2 SMNVEV (reference sequence). This CDR3 contains 13 residues. V lost 11 bases, J lost 0 bases, and 11 bases lay in between. CDR3 DNA: TGTGCCGTAGGACTGTCCTCTGGAAACACCATATATTTT. Its protein product is CAVGLSSGNTIYF.

The genes are TRBV9 and TRBJ2-3; perhaps TRBD2 as D (5 bases). Trimming took off 2 bases at V and 2 bases at J, with 12 bases between the two ends. This CDR3 is built from 15 residues. Germline CDR1 and CDR2: SGDLS and YYNGEE. The CDR3 DNA is TGTGCCAGCAGCGTGGGAGTCGGGTTCACAGATACGCAGTATTTT. It yields the protein CASSVGVGFTDTQYF.

The V gene is TRBV29-1, the J gene TRBJ2-1; TRBD2 agrees at 14 bases. This CDR3 contains 14 residues. V trimming: 6 bases; J trimming: 3 bases; junction bases outside the gene matches: 1. Germline CDR1 SQVTM, CDR2 ANQGSEA. CDR3 region: CSVGTSGGYNEQFF. CDR3 coding DNA: TGCAGCGTCGGGACTAGCGGGGGCTACAATGAGCAGTTCTTC.

The chain has TRBV28 and TRBJ2-5, with 8 bases lining up with TRBD1. From germline, CDR1 is MDHEN and CDR2 SYDVKM. The V gene end was trimmed by 8 bases and the J gene end by 4 bases; junction bases not matched to a gene: 9. CDR3 length equals 14 residues. DNA of the CDR3: TGTGCCAGCGGGCCGGACAGGGTCCGAGAGACCCAGTACTTC. It specifies CASGPDRVRETQYF.

This clone was detected only once. V usage is TRBV29-1 and J usage is TRBJ2-3; no definite D call. This CDR3 comprises 14 residues. The V end was cut by 3 bases, the J end by 0 bases, with 10 bases between. The germline V gene encodes CDR1 SQVTM and CDR2 ANQGSEA. The CDR3 region has the DNA TGCAGCGTTGACGGGTTGAGTAGCACAGATACGCAGTATTTT. Protein: CSVDGLSSTDTQYF.

V and J are TRBV4-1 and TRBJ1-1; possible D gene TRBD1, 5 bases. The CDR3 length is 14 residues. The germline V gene has CDR1 MGHRA and CDR2 YSYEKL. Trimming took off 6 bases at V and 1 base at J, with 12 bases between the two ends. CDR3 residues: CASRFQGGNTEAFF. The DNA for the CDR3 is TGCGCCAGCAGGTTCCAGGGCGGGAACACTGAAGCTTTCTTT.

V is TRBV15 and J is TRBJ2-5; no clear D gene. CDR1 LNHNV and CDR2 YYDKDF come from the germline V gene (reference sequence). The CDR3 contains 12 residues. Trimming took 0 bases from V and 4 from J, leaving 3 bases between them. The CDR3 loop reads CATSRDLETQYF. The CDR3 DNA follows: TGTGCCACCAGCAGAGATCTAGAGACCCAGTACTTC.

As regards this clone: Germline is not matched at one junction end, which may reflect a read error. This chain joins TRBV7-2 and TRBJ2-3, with 9 bases lining up with TRBD2. The germline V gene has CDR1 SGHTA and CDR2 FQGNSA. This CDR3 spans 15 amino acids. CDR3 DNA: TGTGCCAGCAGTTTAGAAAGCGGGAGGAAGGATACGCAGTATTTT. Protein product: CASSLESGRKDTQYF.

The chain carries TRBV9 and TRBJ2-7, with 10 bases lining up with TRBD2. The CDR3 totals 15 residues. Germline loops: CDR1 SGDLS, CDR2 YYNGEE. V dropped 4 bases and J dropped 4; count of bases not matched to a gene: 8. The CDR3 sequence: CASSLSGGTQYEQYF. The DNA of the CDR3 is TGTGCCAGCAGCCTTAGCGGGGGGACCCAATACGAGCAGTACTTC.

The V call is TRBV5-4, the J call TRBJ2-1; no firm D call. The CDR3 contains 16 residues. Germline CDR1 reads SGHNT; CDR2 reads YYREEE (reference sequence). Trimming left V 0 bases short and J 2 bases short, with 12 bases between. The CDR3 coding sequence is TGTGCCAGCAGCTTGGTAACAGTTAACGCCTACAATGAGCAGTTCTTC. Translating it yields CASSLVTVNAYNEQFF.

This clone was seen a few times. The chain joins TRBV7-9 to TRBJ1-1, with TRBD1 matching over 9 bases. This CDR3 is built from 14 residues. V dropped 5 bases and J dropped 1; count of bases not matched to a gene: 2. Germline-derived CDR1 and CDR2 are SEHNR and FQNEAQ (reference sequence). CDR3 coding DNA: TGTGCCAGCAGCGGGGGACAGGGGAACACTGAAGCTTTCTTT. It encodes CASSGGQGNTEAFF.

As regards this clone: At one end, the junction sequence differs from germline, possibly due to a read error. The V gene is TRBV7-7, the J gene TRBJ2-1; 8 bases line up with TRBD2. CDR1 is SSHAT and CDR2 is FNYEAQ in the germline V gene (reference sequence). The CDR3 is made up of 14 amino acids. CDR3 region: CASSLGLGGNEQFF. The CDR3 DNA reads as TGTGCTAGCAGCCTGGGACTAGGGGGTAATGAGCAGTTCTTC. The variable domain in full, completed from reference TRBV7-7 and TRBJ2-1, reads GAGVSQSPRYKVTKRGQDVTLRCDPISSHATLYWYQQALGQGPEFLTYFNYEAQPDKSGLPSDRFSAERPEGSISTLTIQRTEQRDSAMYRCASSLGLGGNEQFFGPGTRLTVL.

This chain joins TRBV4-2 and TRBJ2-7, with a tentative D call TRBD1 (6 bases). The V end lost 2 bases, the J end lost 3 bases, and 20 bases lay between the germline ends. Germline-derived CDR1 and CDR2 are LGHNA and YNFKEQ. This CDR3 has 17 residues. CDR3 protein: CASSQSTPGQTNYEQYF. As DNA, the CDR3 is TGTGCCAGCAGCCAATCTACCCCAGGACAGACTAACTACGAGCAGTACTTC.

The rearrangement uses TRBV14 and TRBJ2-7; D perhaps matches TRBD2 (5 bases). The V and J ends lost 1 base and 2 bases respectively, with 12 bases between them. The CDR3 spans 15 residues. Germline V gene data show CDR1 as SGHDN and CDR2 as FVKESK. As DNA, the CDR3 is TGTGCCAGCAGCCAAGGGAGAGGGTCCCCCTACGAGCAGTACTTC. Translated: CASSQGRGSPYEQYF.